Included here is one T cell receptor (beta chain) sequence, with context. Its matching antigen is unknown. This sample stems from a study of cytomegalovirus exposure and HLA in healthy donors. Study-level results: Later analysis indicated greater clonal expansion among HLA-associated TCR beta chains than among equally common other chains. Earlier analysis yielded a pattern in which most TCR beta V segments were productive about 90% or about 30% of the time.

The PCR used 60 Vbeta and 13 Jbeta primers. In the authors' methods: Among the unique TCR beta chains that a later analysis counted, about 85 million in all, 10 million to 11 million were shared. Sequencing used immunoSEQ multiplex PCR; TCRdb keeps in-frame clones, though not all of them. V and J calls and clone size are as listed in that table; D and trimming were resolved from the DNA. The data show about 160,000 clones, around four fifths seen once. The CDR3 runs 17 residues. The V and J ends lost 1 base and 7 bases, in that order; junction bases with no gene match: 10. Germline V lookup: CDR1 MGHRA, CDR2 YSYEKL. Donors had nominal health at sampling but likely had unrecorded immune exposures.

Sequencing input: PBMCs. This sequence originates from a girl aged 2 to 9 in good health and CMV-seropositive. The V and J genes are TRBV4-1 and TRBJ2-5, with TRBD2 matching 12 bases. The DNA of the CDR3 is TGCGCCAGCAGCCAAGGGACTAGCGGGAAGGCCCAATGGACCCAGTACTTC. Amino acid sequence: CASSQGTSGKAQWTQYF.